This TCR beta chain was found in a study of regulatory T cells in long-lasting Graves disease. In the study overall: Antithyroid drugs had been taken by newly diagnosed Graves' patients for under 3 months.

As to time point: newly diagnosed GD, antithyroid drugs for less than 3 months. RNA isolated from PBMCs was used to make the TCR library. Enrollment of patients was through an endocrinology department in Xi'an, China. EDTA tubes held approximately 10 milliliters of peripheral blood from each patient. In building TCR beta libraries, iRepertoire HTBI primers were used together with Arm-PCR of CDR3 regions. TCRdb re-derived calls from the multiplex PCR reads in MiXCR, one entry per CDR3 protein. This table has 370,000 or so distinct CDR3 sequences, around 16% appearing once. This clonotype was seen only a few times. One end of the junction fails to match germline, which may point to a read error. The CDR3 has 15 residues. CDR1 and CDR2 from the germline V gene are SSHAT and FNYEAQ (reference sequence). These data are also associated with another study on T cells in Graves' hyperthyroidism and ophthalmopathy. From that second work: The HTBI primer set served for first-round RT-PCR of the TCR CDR3.

The rearrangement joins TRBV7-7 to TRBJ2-1, with TRBD1 identical over 8 bases. This TCR derives from a woman between 18 and 30 years old with Graves disease. The sequencing used peripheral blood mononuclear cells (PBMCs), collected at new diagnosis, from a patient treated with antithyroid drugs. The CDR3 loop is CASSPLGGTGNEQFF. In DNA form, the CDR3 reads TGTGCTAGCAGCCCCCTGGGCGGGACAGGCAATGAGCAGTTCTTC.